The following is a TCR beta chain sequence with its context. Antigen specificity is unknown. The CDR3 loop spans 16 amino acids. After removal of 4 bases from V and 3 bases from J, the junction contained 5 bases not matched to a gene. CDR1 SGDLS and CDR2 YYNGEE come from the germline V gene. TCRdb keeps only in-frame clones here, not all; method: immunoSEQ multiplex PCR. The sample includes about 160,000 clones, 65% to 90% of them seen just once. This entry is derived from a study of cytomegalovirus exposure and HLA in healthy donors. Whole-study context: The same platform used for the approximately 700 first-cohort repertoires was also used for the approximately 120 validation repertoires, as a later analysis reported.

Overall study findings and caveats: Most TCR sequences showed up rarely, but some public TCRs showed up in many donors. The authors listed 150 to 200 TCR beta chains as cytomegalovirus-associated.

The rearrangement links TRBV9 to TRBJ2-2, with 11 bases that match TRBD2. The TCR originated in a woman under 30 in good health and CMV-seronegative. The sequenced sample was PBMCs. CDR3 in amino acids: CASSKGLADYTGELFF. The CDR3 region has the DNA TGTGCCAGCAGCAAGGGACTAGCGGATTACACCGGGGAGCTGTTTTTT.